This T cell receptor beta chain was sequenced during a study of PD-1 blockade in classical Hodgkin lymphoma. Between the trimmed V and J ends, which lost 2 bases and 6 bases, there was a span of 7 bases. This CDR3 region has 13 residues. Germline values: CDR1 SGHTA, CDR2 FQGNSA. As to this clone: The antigen remains undetermined.

Assay used: immunoSEQ multiplex PCR; TCRdb lists only in-frame clones, some missing. This sample carries about 6,300 clones, about 86% of them seen once, and the ten largest clones take about 42%. Each patient relapsed following autologous stem cell transplantation, and prior brentuximab vedotin exposure differed. Study-wide points: Newly diagnosed patients and complete responders had comparable diversity at baseline.

V usage is TRBV7-2 and J usage is TRBJ2-2; D remains unclear. The sequencing here drew on peripheral blood mononuclear cells (PBMCs), taken before the second cycle of nivolumab. The receptor's source is a human donor with classical Hodgkin lymphoma. CDR3 DNA sequence: TGTGCCAGCAGCTTAATAGGTGCCGGGGAGCTGTTTTTT. It is translated as CASSLIGAGELFF.